The rows below give T cell receptor beta chains drawn from one sample of a study of blood T cell repertoires in COVID-19. The assay was immunoSEQ multiplex PCR, and TCRdb's table has in-frame clones only and misses some. Of roughly 230,000 clones in the sample, 83% were seen once. The sample was peripheral blood. These receptor sequences come from a woman between 50 and 59 years old with acute or convalescent COVID-19. Each CDR3 is given with its conserved first and last residue. Each record gives: J gene, V gene, clone size, D gene, CDR3 protein, CDR3 DNA. A D gene is named only where the DNA matches it firmly. Not all rows give a size; the values are once, few, many and, for expanded clones, a class.

j_call: TRBJ1-2; v_call: TRBV10-3; clone_size: NA; d_call: TRBD1; cdr3_aa: CAISRTGEAGYTF; cdr3_nt: TGTGCCATCAGTCGGACAGGGGAAGCCGGCTACACCTTC
j_call: TRBJ2-3; v_call: TRBV5-8; clone_size: NA; d_call: TRBD1; cdr3_aa: CASRGGGQPTDTQYF; cdr3_nt: TGTGCCAGCAGGGGTGGGGGACAGCCCACAGATACGCAGTATTTT
j_call: TRBJ2-3; v_call: TRBV7-2; clone_size: few; d_call: TRBD2; cdr3_aa: CASSLATSGVTDTQYF; cdr3_nt: TGTGCCAGCAGCTTAGCTACTAGCGGGGTCACAGATACGCAGTATTTT
j_call: TRBJ1-2; v_call: TRBV19; clone_size: NA; d_call: NA; cdr3_aa: CASSSSGGYGYTF; cdr3_nt: TGTGCCAGTTCGTCTAGTGGAGGCTATGGCTACACCTTC
j_call: TRBJ1-6; v_call: TRBV3-1/TRBV3-2; clone_size: NA; d_call: NA; cdr3_aa: CASSQAGAGNSPLHF; cdr3_nt: TGTGCCAGCAGCCAAGCAGGGGCGGGTAATTCACCCCTCCACTTT
j_call: TRBJ2-3; v_call: TRBV9; clone_size: NA; d_call: NA; cdr3_aa: CASSVAWEGADTQYF; cdr3_nt: TGTGCCAGCAGCGTAGCATGGGAGGGGGCAGATACGCAGTATTTT
j_call: TRBJ1-1; v_call: TRBV7-9; clone_size: NA; d_call: TRBD1; cdr3_aa: CASSLELTGGEAFF; cdr3_nt: TGTGCCAGCAGCTTAGAACTGACAGGGGGGGAAGCTTTCTTT
j_call: TRBJ2-4; v_call: TRBV6-6; clone_size: NA; d_call: NA; cdr3_aa: CASSSLGGTKNIQYF; cdr3_nt: TGTGCCAGCAGCTCTCTGGGGGGAACCAAAAACATTCAGTACTTC
j_call: TRBJ2-3; v_call: TRBV4-3; clone_size: NA; d_call: TRBD2; cdr3_aa: CASSQDLGSSGGYDTQYF; cdr3_nt: TGCGCCAGCAGCCAAGATCTCGGGAGTAGCGGGGGTTATGATACGCAGTATTTT
j_call: TRBJ2-1; v_call: TRBV6-5; clone_size: NA; d_call: TRBD2; cdr3_aa: CASGTSGGAKFF; cdr3_nt: TGTGCCAGCGGGACTAGCGGGGGGGCCAAGTTCTTC
j_call: TRBJ1-2; v_call: TRBV30; clone_size: NA; d_call: NA; cdr3_aa: CAWRDSGDYGYTF; cdr3_nt: TGTGCCTGGAGAGACAGCGGGGACTATGGCTACACCTTC
j_call: TRBJ1-5; v_call: TRBV5-8; clone_size: few; d_call: NA; cdr3_aa: CASSLAPSGNQPQHF; cdr3_nt: TGTGCCAGCAGCTTGGCCCCCTCCGGTAATCAGCCCCAGCATTTT
j_call: TRBJ2-7; v_call: TRBV6-5; clone_size: NA; d_call: NA; cdr3_aa: CASSWDWSSYEQYF; cdr3_nt: TGTGCCAGCAGTTGGGACTGGAGCTCCTACGAGCAGTACTTC
j_call: TRBJ2-7; v_call: TRBV23-1; clone_size: NA; d_call: NA; cdr3_aa: CASSQSWRFYEQYF; cdr3_nt: TGCGCCAGCAGTCAATCCTGGCGGTTCTACGAGCAGTACTTC
j_call: TRBJ1-6; v_call: TRBV5-6; clone_size: once; d_call: NA; cdr3_aa: CASSLGGPRLNNSPLHF; cdr3_nt: TGTGCCAGCAGCTTGGGAGGCCCTCGGCTGAATAATTCACCCCTCCACTTT
j_call: TRBJ2-5; v_call: TRBV5-1; clone_size: NA; d_call: NA; cdr3_aa: CASSVSRNTASETQYF; cdr3_nt: TGCGCCAGCAGCGTATCTAGAAATACCGCGTCGGAGACCCAGTACTTC
j_call: TRBJ2-1; v_call: TRBV29-1; clone_size: NA; d_call: TRBD2; cdr3_aa: CSVELAAYNEQFF; cdr3_nt: TGCAGCGTTGAGCTAGCGGCTTACAATGAGCAGTTCTTC
j_call: TRBJ2-7; v_call: TRBV7-7; clone_size: NA; d_call: TRBD1; cdr3_aa: CASSLSGGEQYF; cdr3_nt: TGTGCTAGCAGCTTATCAGGGGGCGAGCAGTACTTC
j_call: TRBJ1-3; v_call: TRBV7-2; clone_size: NA; d_call: NA; cdr3_aa: CASSLRQTSGNTIYF; cdr3_nt: TGTGCCAGCAGCTTGAGACAAACCTCTGGAAACACCATATATTTT
j_call: TRBJ2-5; v_call: TRBV30; clone_size: NA; d_call: TRBD2; cdr3_aa: CAWSAGLAAETQYF; cdr3_nt: TGTGCCTGGAGTGCGGGACTAGCGGCGGAGACCCAGTACTTC
j_call: TRBJ2-2; v_call: TRBV7-6; clone_size: NA; d_call: NA; cdr3_aa: CASSFAGTGELFF; cdr3_nt: TGTGCCAGCAGCTTCGCGGGCACCGGGGAGCTGTTTTTT
j_call: TRBJ2-1; v_call: TRBV28; clone_size: NA; d_call: NA; cdr3_aa: CASHRTAVEQFF; cdr3_nt: TGTGCCAGCCACCGGACTGCCGTTGAGCAGTTCTTC
j_call: TRBJ2-7; v_call: TRBV11-2; clone_size: NA; d_call: TRBD1; cdr3_aa: CASSSLGQGFEQYF; cdr3_nt: TGTGCCAGCAGCTCCTTGGGACAGGGCTTCGAGCAGTACTTC
j_call: TRBJ2-1; v_call: TRBV5-5; clone_size: NA; d_call: NA; cdr3_aa: CASSFDPGNEQFF; cdr3_nt: TGTGCCAGCAGCTTCGACCCAGGGAATGAGCAGTTCTTC
j_call: TRBJ1-1; v_call: TRBV28; clone_size: NA; d_call: NA; cdr3_aa: CASMRKPNTEAFF; cdr3_nt: TGTGCCAGCATGAGGAAACCGAACACTGAAGCTTTCTTT
j_call: TRBJ1-1; v_call: TRBV3-1/TRBV3-2; clone_size: NA; d_call: NA; cdr3_aa: CASSQAGKAFF; cdr3_nt: TGTGCCAGCAGCCAAGCGGGGAAAGCTTTCTTT
j_call: TRBJ2-1; v_call: TRBV10-3; clone_size: NA; d_call: TRBD2; cdr3_aa: CAISESRVREGYNEQFF; cdr3_nt: TGTGCCATCAGTGAGTCGAGGGTCAGGGAGGGGTACAATGAGCAGTTCTTC
j_call: TRBJ2-3; v_call: TRBV3-1/TRBV3-2; clone_size: NA; d_call: NA; cdr3_aa: CASSQASGDTQYF; cdr3_nt: TGTGCCAGCAGCCAAGCCTCAGGGGATACGCAGTATTTT
j_call: TRBJ1-1; v_call: TRBV7-2; clone_size: few; d_call: TRBD1; cdr3_aa: CASSFPNRQGEAFF; cdr3_nt: TGTGCCAGCAGCTTTCCGAATAGACAGGGGGAAGCTTTCTTT
j_call: TRBJ1-2; v_call: TRBV7-9; clone_size: NA; d_call: NA; cdr3_aa: CASSSDRRLYGYTF; cdr3_nt: TGTGCCAGCAGCTCGGACAGAAGACTCTATGGCTACACCTTC
j_call: TRBJ1-2; v_call: TRBV3-1/TRBV3-2; clone_size: few; d_call: TRBD1; cdr3_aa: CASSQVKGQGNGYTF; cdr3_nt: TGTGCCAGCAGCCAAGTAAAAGGACAGGGGAATGGCTACACCTTC
j_call: TRBJ1-6; v_call: TRBV9; clone_size: NA; d_call: TRBD1; cdr3_aa: CASSVTGAMGSPLHF; cdr3_nt: TGTGCCAGCAGCGTGACAGGGGCGATGGGATCACCCCTCCACTTT
j_call: TRBJ1-2; v_call: TRBV15; clone_size: NA; d_call: TRBD1; cdr3_aa: CATSRQDRGGYGYTF; cdr3_nt: TGTGCCACCAGCCGGCAGGACAGGGGTGGCTATGGCTACACCTTC
j_call: TRBJ1-1; v_call: TRBV28; clone_size: NA; d_call: NA; cdr3_aa: CASSHITGTEAFF; cdr3_nt: TGTGCCAGCAGCCACATAACAGGGACGGAAGCTTTCTTT
j_call: TRBJ2-1; v_call: TRBV5-1; clone_size: NA; d_call: TRBD2; cdr3_aa: CASSLAAAGVYNEQFF; cdr3_nt: TGCGCCAGCAGCTTGGCTGCAGCGGGAGTGTACAATGAGCAGTTCTTC
j_call: TRBJ2-5; v_call: TRBV27; clone_size: NA; d_call: NA; cdr3_aa: CASSSGGGLETQYF; cdr3_nt: TGTGCCAGCAGTTCTGGAGGCGGGCTGGAGACCCAGTACTTC
j_call: TRBJ2-3; v_call: TRBV6-1; clone_size: NA; d_call: NA; cdr3_aa: CASSALDTQYF; cdr3_nt: TGTGCCAGCAGTGCCCTGGATACGCAGTATTTT
j_call: TRBJ1-4; v_call: TRBV7-9; clone_size: NA; d_call: TRBD1; cdr3_aa: CASSLGDRIATNEKLFF; cdr3_nt: TGTGCCAGCAGCTTGGGGGACAGGATTGCAACTAATGAAAAACTGTTTTTT
j_call: TRBJ2-3; v_call: TRBV2; clone_size: NA; d_call: NA; cdr3_aa: CASSDGRHTDTQYF; cdr3_nt: TGTGCCAGCAGTGATGGCAGACACACAGATACGCAGTATTTT
j_call: TRBJ2-1; v_call: TRBV5-5; clone_size: NA; d_call: TRBD2; cdr3_aa: CASSRLAESSYNEQFF; cdr3_nt: TGTGCCAGCAGCCGACTAGCGGAAAGCTCCTACAATGAGCAGTTCTTC
j_call: TRBJ2-6; v_call: TRBV28; clone_size: NA; d_call: TRBD1; cdr3_aa: CASTQGNSGANVLTF; cdr3_nt: TGTGCCAGCACACAGGGGAATTCTGGGGCCAACGTCCTGACTTTC
j_call: TRBJ1-5; v_call: TRBV5-6; clone_size: NA; d_call: NA; cdr3_aa: CASSLNWAGLVGQPQHF; cdr3_nt: TGTGCCAGCAGCTTGAATTGGGCAGGTCTTGTGGGTCAGCCCCAGCATTTT
j_call: TRBJ1-2; v_call: TRBV5-6; clone_size: NA; d_call: NA; cdr3_aa: CASSLTGSPGGDYGYTF; cdr3_nt: TGTGCCAGCAGCTTAACAGGCTCCCCGGGGGGGGACTATGGCTACACCTTC
j_call: TRBJ1-3; v_call: TRBV30; clone_size: NA; d_call: NA; cdr3_aa: CAWTDDFSGNTIYF; cdr3_nt: TGTGCCTGGACAGATGATTTCTCTGGAAACACCATATATTTT
j_call: TRBJ1-6; v_call: TRBV12-3/TRBV12-4; clone_size: once; d_call: NA; cdr3_aa: CASSGGRGSPLHF; cdr3_nt: TGTGCCAGCTCGGGGGGAAGGGGTTCACCCCTCCACTTT
j_call: TRBJ1-5; v_call: TRBV25-1; clone_size: NA; d_call: TRBD1; cdr3_aa: CASSAIKDRVGQPQHF; cdr3_nt: TGTGCCAGCAGTGCGATCAAAGACAGGGTTGGTCAGCCCCAGCATTTT
j_call: TRBJ2-7; v_call: TRBV6-5; clone_size: NA; d_call: NA; cdr3_aa: CASSRQELSYEQYF; cdr3_nt: TGTGCCAGCAGTCGACAGGAACTTTCCTACGAGCAGTACTTC
j_call: TRBJ2-7; v_call: TRBV27; clone_size: once; d_call: TRBD1; cdr3_aa: CASSAWAGGSYEQYF; cdr3_nt: TGTGCCAGCAGTGCTTGGGCAGGGGGTTCCTACGAGCAGTACTTC
j_call: TRBJ2-3; v_call: TRBV5-1; clone_size: NA; d_call: TRBD2; cdr3_aa: CASSLGTSGETRHTQYF; cdr3_nt: TGCGCCAGCAGCTTGGGCACTAGCGGGGAAACCCGTCATACGCAGTATTTT
j_call: TRBJ2-1; v_call: TRBV19; clone_size: once; d_call: TRBD2; cdr3_aa: CASSSQAGGAYNEQFF; cdr3_nt: TGTGCCAGTAGTTCCCAAGCGGGAGGGGCTTACAATGAGCAGTTCTTC
j_call: TRBJ1-2; v_call: TRBV7-2; clone_size: NA; d_call: NA; cdr3_aa: CASSLESVNYGYTF; cdr3_nt: TGTGCCAGCAGCTTAGAGTCAGTGAACTATGGCTACACCTTC
j_call: TRBJ1-4; v_call: TRBV28; clone_size: NA; d_call: TRBD1; cdr3_aa: CASSTGAINEKLFF; cdr3_nt: TGTGCCAGCAGTACAGGGGCCATTAATGAAAAACTGTTTTTT